Following are 8 T cell receptor beta chains from one sample sequenced in a study of post-analysis software for immune sequencing data. Notes on the study in general: In patients, about 5 TRBV segments were more frequent than in controls, with TRBV5-6, TRBV5-1 and TRBV20-1 among them.

These receptors have no known antigen. Unique molecular identifiers tagged the TCR beta cDNA libraries. From the PCR reads, TCRdb called clonotypes with MiXCR, one entry per CDR3 protein. In the table there are about 620,000 distinct CDR3 sequences, roughly 45% of which are singletons. The sequenced material came from blood. The receptors were sampled from a girl aged 10 to 17 with multiple sclerosis.

This clonotype was counted once. At one boundary the junction diverges from the germline segment, which might be a read error. The J gene is TRBJ2-7, the V gene TRBV12-3 or TRBV12-4; 9 bases map to TRBD2. This CDR3 region has 15 residues. DNA of the CDR3: TGTACCAGCAGTCCCTTGGCTAGCGGGACCTACGAGCAGTACTTC. Translation: CTSSPLASGTYEQYF.

The V gene is TRBV7-9, the J gene TRBJ2-3; 9 nucleotides agree with TRBD1. CDR1 is SEHNR and CDR2 is FQNEAQ in the germline V gene (reference sequence). J lost 4 bases, V lost 4 bases, and 6 bases had no gene match. The CDR3 consists of 15 residues. This CDR3 is CASSWDRVNADTQYF. For the CDR3, the DNA is TGTGCCAGCAGCTGGGACAGGGTCAATGCAGATACGCAGTATTTT.

The genes are TRBV28 and TRBJ1-5; D ambiguous. Germline V CDR1 and CDR2: MDHEN, SYDVKM. V gave up 5 bases and J gave up 2 bases, with 13 bases separating them. The CDR3 totals 15 residues. CDR3 in amino acids: CASSGYSGGNQPQHF. As DNA, the CDR3 is TGTGCCAGCAGTGGGTACAGTGGGGGCAATCAGCCCCAGCATTTT.

The chain uses TRBV15 and TRBJ1-5, with D possibly matching TRBD1 (6 bases). The length of the CDR3 is 17 residues. V lost 3 bases and J 2 bases, leaving 17 bases between the germline ends. The germline CDR1 and CDR2 sequences are LNHNV and YYDKDF (reference sequence). The CDR3 loop reads CATSRGVNRARNQPQHF. The CDR3 DNA is TGTGCCACCAGCAGGGGGGTTAACAGGGCTCGCAATCAGCCCCAGCATTTT.

This clonotype was counted between two and nine times. CDR3 sequence: CASSPGVTNYGYTF. The CDR3 DNA follows: TGTGCCAGCAGCCCGGGAGTCACTAACTATGGCTACACCTTC. The chain employs TRBV11-2 and TRBJ1-2; D is undetermined. This CDR3 is 14 amino acids long. Germline V CDR1 and CDR2: SGHAT, FQNNGV. V was shortened by 5 bases and J by 0 bases, with 10 bases between the two germline ends.

This clonotype was observed a handful of times. The rearrangement joins TRBV24-1 to TRBJ1-5; D unresolved. The V and J ends lost 3 bases and 4 bases respectively, with 3 bases between them. The CDR3 has 12 residues. Germline V lookup: CDR1 KGHDR, CDR2 SFDVKD. CDR3 amino acids: CATSDINQPQHF. CDR3 sequence (DNA): TGTGCCACCAGTGATATTAATCAGCCCCAGCATTTT.

This rearrangement joins TRBV5-1 to TRBJ2-3, with TRBD2 identical over 8 bases. The germline gives CDR1 SGHRS, CDR2 YFSETQ. CDR3 length: 15 residues. The junction had 8 bases not matched to a gene; V was cut back by 6 bases and J by 2 bases. The CDR3 is CASKVAAGDTDTQYF. The CDR3 DNA sequence: TGCGCCAGCAAGGTGGCAGCGGGAGACACAGATACGCAGTATTTT.

A few counts support this clonotype. V gene TRBV12-3 or TRBV12-4 combines with J gene TRBJ1-1; unclear D gene. This CDR3 has 14 residues. V lost 3 bases, J lost 1 base, and 9 bases lay in between. The CDR3 sequence: CASSFGPGNTEAFF. In DNA form, the CDR3 reads TGTGCCAGCAGTTTTGGACCGGGGAACACTGAAGCTTTCTTT.